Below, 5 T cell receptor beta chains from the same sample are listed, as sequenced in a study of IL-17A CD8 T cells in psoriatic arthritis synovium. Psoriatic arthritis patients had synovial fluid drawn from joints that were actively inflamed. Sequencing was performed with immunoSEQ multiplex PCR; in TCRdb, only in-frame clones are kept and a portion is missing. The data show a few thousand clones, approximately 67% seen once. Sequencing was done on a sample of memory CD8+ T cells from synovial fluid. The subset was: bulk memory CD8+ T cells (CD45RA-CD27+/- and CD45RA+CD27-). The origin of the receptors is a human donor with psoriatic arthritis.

CDR3 amino acids: CASSDSAGGSQYF. The CDR3 DNA reads TGTGCCAGCAGTGACTCGGCTGGGGGTTCCCAGTACTTC. This chain links TRBV6-4 with TRBJ2-5; D is possibly TRBD1 or TRBD2 (5 bases each). V was cut by 0 bases and J by 9 bases, with 11 bases left in between. This CDR3 has 13 amino acids. Germline V gene lookup returns CDR1 MRHNA and CDR2 SNTAGT.

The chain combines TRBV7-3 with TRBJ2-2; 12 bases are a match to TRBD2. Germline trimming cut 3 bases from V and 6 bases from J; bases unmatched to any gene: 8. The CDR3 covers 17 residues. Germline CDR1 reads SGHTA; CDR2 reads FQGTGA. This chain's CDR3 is CASSFRLAGASAGELFF. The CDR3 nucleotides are TGTGCCAGCAGCTTCAGACTAGCGGGAGCGTCTGCCGGGGAGCTGTTTTTT. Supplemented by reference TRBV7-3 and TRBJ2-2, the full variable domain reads GAGVSQTPSNKVTEKGKYVELRCDPISGHTALYWYRQSLGQGPEFLIYFQGTGAADDSGLPNDRFFAVRPEGSVSTLKIQRTERGDSAVYLCASSFRLAGASAGELFFGEGSRLTVL.

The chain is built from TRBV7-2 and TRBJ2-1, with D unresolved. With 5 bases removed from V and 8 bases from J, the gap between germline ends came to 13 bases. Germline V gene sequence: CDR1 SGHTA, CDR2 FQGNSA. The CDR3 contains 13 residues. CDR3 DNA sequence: TGTGCCAGCAGCGCCCCTCCTTTAGATGAGCAGTTCTTC. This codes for CASSAPPLDEQFF. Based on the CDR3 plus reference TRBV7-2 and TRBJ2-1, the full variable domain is GAGVSQSPSNKVTEKGKDVELRCDPISGHTALYWYRQSLGQGLEFLIYFQGNSAPDKSGLPSDRFSAERTGGSVSTLTIQRTQQEDSAVYLCASSAPPLDEQFFGPGTRLTVL.

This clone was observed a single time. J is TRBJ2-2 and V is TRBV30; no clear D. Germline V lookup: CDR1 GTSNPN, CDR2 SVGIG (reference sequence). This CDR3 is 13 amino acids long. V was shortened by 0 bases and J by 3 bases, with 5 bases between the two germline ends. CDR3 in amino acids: CAWSVYHTGELFF. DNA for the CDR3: TGTGCCTGGAGTGTATACCACACCGGGGAGCTGTTTTTT.

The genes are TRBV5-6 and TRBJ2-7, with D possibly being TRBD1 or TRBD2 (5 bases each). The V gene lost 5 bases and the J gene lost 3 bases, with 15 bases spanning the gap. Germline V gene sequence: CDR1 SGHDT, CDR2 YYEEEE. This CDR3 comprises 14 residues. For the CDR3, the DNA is TGTGCCAGCAGTACCGGGGCACTCCGCTACGAGCAGTACTTC. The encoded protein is CASSTGALRYEQYF.